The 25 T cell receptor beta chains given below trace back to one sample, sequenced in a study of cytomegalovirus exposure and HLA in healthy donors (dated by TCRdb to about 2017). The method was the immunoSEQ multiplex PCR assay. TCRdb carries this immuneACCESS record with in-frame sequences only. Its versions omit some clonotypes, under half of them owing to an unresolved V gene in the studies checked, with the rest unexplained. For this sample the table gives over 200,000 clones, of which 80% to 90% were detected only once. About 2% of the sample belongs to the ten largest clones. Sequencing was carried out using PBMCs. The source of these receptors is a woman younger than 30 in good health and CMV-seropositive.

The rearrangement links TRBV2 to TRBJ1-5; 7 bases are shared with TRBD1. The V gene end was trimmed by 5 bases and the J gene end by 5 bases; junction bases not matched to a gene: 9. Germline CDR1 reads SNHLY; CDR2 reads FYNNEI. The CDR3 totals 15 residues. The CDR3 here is CASSRTGESYQPQHF. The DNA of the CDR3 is TGTGCCAGCAGTAGGACAGGAGAGTCCTATCAGCCCCAGCATTTT.

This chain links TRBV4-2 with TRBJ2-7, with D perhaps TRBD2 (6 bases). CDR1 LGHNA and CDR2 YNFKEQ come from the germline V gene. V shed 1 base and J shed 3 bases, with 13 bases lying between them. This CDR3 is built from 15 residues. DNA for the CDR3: TGTGCCAGCAGCCAAGGCCGGGACTCCTTCTACGAGCAGTACTTC. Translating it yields CASSQGRDSFYEQYF.

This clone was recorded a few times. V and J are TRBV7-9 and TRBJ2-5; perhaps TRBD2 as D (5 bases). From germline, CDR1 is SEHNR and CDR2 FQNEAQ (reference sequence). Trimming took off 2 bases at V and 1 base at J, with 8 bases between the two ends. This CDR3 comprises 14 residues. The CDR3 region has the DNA TGTGCCAGCAGCTTACTAGCAGCCCAAGAGACCCAGTACTTC. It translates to CASSLLAAQETQYF.

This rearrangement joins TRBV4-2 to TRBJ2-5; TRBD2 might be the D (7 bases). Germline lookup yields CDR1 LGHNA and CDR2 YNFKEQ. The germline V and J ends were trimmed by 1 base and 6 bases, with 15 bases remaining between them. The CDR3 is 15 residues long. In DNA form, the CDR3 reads TGTGCCAGCAGCCAAGGAGACGGGGGGCGGAAGACCCAGTACTTC. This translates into CASSQGDGGRKTQYF.

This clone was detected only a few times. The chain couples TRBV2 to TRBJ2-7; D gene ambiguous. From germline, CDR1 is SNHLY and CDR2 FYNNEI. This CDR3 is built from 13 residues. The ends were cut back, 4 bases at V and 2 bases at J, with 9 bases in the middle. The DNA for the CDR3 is TGTGCCAGCAGTGTAAAGCAACCCTACGAGCAGTACTTC. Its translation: CASSVKQPYEQYF.

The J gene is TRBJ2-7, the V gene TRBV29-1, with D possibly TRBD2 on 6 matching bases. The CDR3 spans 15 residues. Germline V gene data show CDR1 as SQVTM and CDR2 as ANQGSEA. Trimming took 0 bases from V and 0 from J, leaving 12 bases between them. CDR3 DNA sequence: TGCAGCGTTGAAGATACGAGGGGACTCTCCTACGAGCAGTACTTC. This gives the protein CSVEDTRGLSYEQYF.

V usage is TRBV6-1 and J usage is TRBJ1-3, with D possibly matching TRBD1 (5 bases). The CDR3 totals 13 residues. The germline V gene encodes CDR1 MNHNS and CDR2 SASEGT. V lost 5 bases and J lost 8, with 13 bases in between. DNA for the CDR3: TGTGCCAGCAGTCAGGGATCTGAAGACACCATATATTTT. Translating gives CASSQGSEDTIYF.

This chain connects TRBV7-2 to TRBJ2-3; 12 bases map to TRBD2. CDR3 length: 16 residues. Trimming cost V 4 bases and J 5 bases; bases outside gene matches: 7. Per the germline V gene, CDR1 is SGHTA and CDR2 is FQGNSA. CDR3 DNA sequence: TGTGCCAGCAGCTCCCGGGCTAGCGGGAGGGTAGATACGCAGTATTTT. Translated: CASSSRASGRVDTQYF.

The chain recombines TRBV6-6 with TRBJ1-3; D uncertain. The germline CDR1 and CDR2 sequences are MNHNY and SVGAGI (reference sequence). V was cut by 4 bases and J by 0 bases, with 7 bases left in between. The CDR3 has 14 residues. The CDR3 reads CASSFGSSGNTIYF. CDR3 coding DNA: TGTGCCAGCAGTTTCGGGAGCTCTGGAAACACCATATATTTT.

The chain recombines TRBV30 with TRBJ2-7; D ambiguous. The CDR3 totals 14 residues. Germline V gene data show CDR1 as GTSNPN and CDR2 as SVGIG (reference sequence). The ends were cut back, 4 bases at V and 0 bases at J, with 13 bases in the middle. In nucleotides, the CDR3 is TGTGCCTGGACACGTGACTCCCACTCCTACGAGCAGTACTTC. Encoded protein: CAWTRDSHSYEQYF.

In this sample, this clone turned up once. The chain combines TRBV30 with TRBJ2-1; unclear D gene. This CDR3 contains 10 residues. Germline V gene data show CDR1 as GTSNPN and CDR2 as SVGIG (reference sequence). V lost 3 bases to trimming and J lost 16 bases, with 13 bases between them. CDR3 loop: CAWRNIVHFF. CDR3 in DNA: TGTGCCTGGAGGAACATTGTGCACTTCTTC.

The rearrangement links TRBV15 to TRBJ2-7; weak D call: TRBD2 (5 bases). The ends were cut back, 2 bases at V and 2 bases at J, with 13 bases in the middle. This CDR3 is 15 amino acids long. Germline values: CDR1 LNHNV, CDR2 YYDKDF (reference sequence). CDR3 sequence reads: CATSRQGSGTYEQYF. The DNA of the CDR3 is TGTGCCACCAGCAGACAAGGGTCGGGGACCTACGAGCAGTACTTC.

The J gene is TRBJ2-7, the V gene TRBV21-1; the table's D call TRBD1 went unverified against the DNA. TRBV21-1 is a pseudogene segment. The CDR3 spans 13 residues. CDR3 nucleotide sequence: TGTGCCAGCACCCGGACAGGCAATTACGAGCAGTACTTC. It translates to CASTRTGNYEQYF.

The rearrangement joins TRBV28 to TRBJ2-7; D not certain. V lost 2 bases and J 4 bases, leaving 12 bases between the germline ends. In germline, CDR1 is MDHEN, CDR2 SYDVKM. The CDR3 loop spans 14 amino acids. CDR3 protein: CASSLTAELYEQYF. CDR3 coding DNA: TGTGCCAGCAGTTTAACGGCGGAGTTGTACGAGCAGTACTTC.

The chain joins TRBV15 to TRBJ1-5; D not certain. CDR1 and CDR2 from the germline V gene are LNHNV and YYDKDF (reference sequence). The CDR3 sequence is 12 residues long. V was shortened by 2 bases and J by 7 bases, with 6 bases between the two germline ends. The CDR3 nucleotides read TGTGCCACCAGCAGAAACTTCCAGCCCCAGCATTTT. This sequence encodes CATSRNFQPQHF.

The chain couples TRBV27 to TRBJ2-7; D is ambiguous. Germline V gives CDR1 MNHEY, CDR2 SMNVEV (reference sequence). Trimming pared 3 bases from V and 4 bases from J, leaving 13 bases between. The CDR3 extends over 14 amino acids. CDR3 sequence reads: CASSLGTKAYEQYF. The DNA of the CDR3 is TGTGCCAGCAGTTTGGGCACAAAGGCGTACGAGCAGTACTTC.

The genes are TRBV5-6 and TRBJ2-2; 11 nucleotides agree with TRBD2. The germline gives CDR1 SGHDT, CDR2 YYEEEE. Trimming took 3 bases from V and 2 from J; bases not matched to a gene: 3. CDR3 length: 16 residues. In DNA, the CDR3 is TGTGCCAGCAGCTCGGGACTAGCGGTAAACACCGGGGAGCTGTTTTTT. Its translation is CASSSGLAVNTGELFF. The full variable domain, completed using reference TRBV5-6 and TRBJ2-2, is DAGVTQSPTHLIKTRGQQVTLRCSPKSGHDTVSWYQQALGQGPQFIFQYYEEEERQRGNFPDRFSGHQFPNYSSELNVNALLLGDSALYLCASSSGLAVNTGELFFGEGSRLTVL.

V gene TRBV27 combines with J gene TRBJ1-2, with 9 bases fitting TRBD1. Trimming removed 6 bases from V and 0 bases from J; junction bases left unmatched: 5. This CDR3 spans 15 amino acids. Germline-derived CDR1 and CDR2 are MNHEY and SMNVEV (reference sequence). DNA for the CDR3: TGTGCCAGCAGGGGACAGGGCCGTGCTAACTATGGCTACACCTTC. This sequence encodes CASRGQGRANYGYTF.

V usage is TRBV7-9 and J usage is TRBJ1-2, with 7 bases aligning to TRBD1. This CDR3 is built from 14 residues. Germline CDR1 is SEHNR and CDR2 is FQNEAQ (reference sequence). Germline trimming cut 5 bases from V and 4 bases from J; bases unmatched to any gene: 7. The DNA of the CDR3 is TGTGCCAGCAGCCAACTAGGGACAGTCTATGGCTACACCTTC. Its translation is CASSQLGTVYGYTF.

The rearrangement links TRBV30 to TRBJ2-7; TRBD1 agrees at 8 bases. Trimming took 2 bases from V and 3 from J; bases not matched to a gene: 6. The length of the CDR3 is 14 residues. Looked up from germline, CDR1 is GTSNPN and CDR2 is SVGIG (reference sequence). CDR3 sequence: CAWSFKTGVYEQYF. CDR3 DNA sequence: TGTGCCTGGAGTTTTAAGACAGGGGTCTACGAGCAGTACTTC.

The CDR3 region has the DNA TGTGCCAGCAGTTACCGGACAGGGGCGAACACCGGGGAGCTGTTTTTT. It translates to CASSYRTGANTGELFF. The chain combines TRBV6-5 with TRBJ2-2; 9 bases line up with TRBD1. CDR1 is MNHEY and CDR2 is SVGAGI in the germline V gene. Germline trimming cut 2 bases from V and 0 bases from J; bases unmatched to any gene: 1. This CDR3 region has 16 residues.

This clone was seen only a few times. CDR3 coding DNA: TGTGCCACGGCAGGGACGGGACAAGGGACCGGGGAGCTGTTTTTT. Translated: CATAGTGQGTGELFF. The chain links TRBV28 to TRBJ2-2; the D gene is possibly TRBD1 (6 bases). CDR3 length: 15 amino acids. V was pared by 10 bases and J by 5 bases, with 20 bases between. Germline V CDR1 and CDR2: MDHEN, SYDVKM.

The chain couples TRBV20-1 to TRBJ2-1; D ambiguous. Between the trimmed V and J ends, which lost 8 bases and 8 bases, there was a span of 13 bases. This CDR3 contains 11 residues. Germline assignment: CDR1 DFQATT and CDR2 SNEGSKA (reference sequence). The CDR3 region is CSTGLFYEQFF. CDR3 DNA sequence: TGCAGTACCGGTTTATTTTATGAGCAGTTCTTC.

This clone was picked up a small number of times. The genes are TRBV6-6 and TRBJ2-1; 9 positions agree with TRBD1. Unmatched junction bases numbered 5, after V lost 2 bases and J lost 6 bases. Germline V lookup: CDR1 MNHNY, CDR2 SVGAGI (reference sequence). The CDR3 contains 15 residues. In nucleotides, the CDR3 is TGTGCCAGCAGTTACCGGACAGGGGTGACCAATGAGCAGTTCTTC. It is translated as CASSYRTGVTNEQFF.

CDR3 nucleotides: TGTGCCAGCAGTCAGACTAGCGGGAGGTTCTACGAGCAGTACTTC. It is translated as CASSQTSGRFYEQYF. This chain uses TRBV28 with TRBJ2-7, with TRBD2 identical over 13 bases. After removal of 5 bases from V and 3 bases from J, the junction contained 4 bases not matched to a gene. The CDR3 spans 15 residues. The V gene's germline CDR1 is MDHEN and CDR2 SYDVKM.